This T cell receptor beta chain is drawn from a study of cytomegalovirus exposure and HLA in healthy donors. General study results and limits: A later analysis reportedly identified an Asian-associated ancestry cluster as carrying fewer N-insertions than the roughly 720-donor mean.

Participants comprised healthy donors of bone marrow. A remark on this clone: The antigen is undetermined.

The PCR ran on 60 Vbeta and 13 Jbeta primers. Only in-frame clones appear in the TCRdb table, and some are missing; sequencing was by immunoSEQ multiplex PCR. Among under 200,000 clones listed, 82% were seen once. The receptor comes from a girl aged 2 to 10 in good health and CMV-seropositive. Sequencing was done on a sample of PBMCs.

CDR3 region: CASSKLAGEHNEQFF. The CDR3 nucleotides are TGTGCCAGCAGCAAACTAGCGGGAGAGCACAATGAGCAGTTCTTC. The V and J genes are TRBV6-4 and TRBJ2-1, with TRBD2 matching 11 bases. The CDR3 length is 15 residues. CDR1 and CDR2 (germline): MRHNA, SNTAGT. V gave up 6 bases and J gave up 5 bases; unmatched junction bases: 6.